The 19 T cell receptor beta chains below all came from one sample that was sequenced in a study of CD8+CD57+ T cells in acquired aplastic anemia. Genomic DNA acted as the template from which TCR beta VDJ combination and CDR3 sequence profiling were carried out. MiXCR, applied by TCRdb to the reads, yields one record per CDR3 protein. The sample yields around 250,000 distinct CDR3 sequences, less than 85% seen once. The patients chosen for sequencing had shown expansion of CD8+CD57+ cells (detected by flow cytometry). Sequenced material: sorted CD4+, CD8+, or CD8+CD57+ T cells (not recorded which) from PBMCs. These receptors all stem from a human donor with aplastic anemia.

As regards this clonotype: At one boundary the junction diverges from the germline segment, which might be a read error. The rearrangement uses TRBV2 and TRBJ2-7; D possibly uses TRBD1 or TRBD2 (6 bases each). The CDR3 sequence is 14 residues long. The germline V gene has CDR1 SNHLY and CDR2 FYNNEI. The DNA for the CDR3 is TGTGCCAGCGGGGTCGGGGGCGCGGATACGCAGCAGTTTTTC. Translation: CASGVGGADTQQFF.

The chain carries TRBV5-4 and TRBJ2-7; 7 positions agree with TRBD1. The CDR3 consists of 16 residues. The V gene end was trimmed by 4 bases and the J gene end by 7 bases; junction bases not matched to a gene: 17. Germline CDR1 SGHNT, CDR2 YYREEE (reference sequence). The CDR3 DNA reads TGTGCCAGCAGCCCACCACAGGGGCGGAACACCGGGGAGCAGTACGTC. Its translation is CASSPPQGRNTGEQYV.

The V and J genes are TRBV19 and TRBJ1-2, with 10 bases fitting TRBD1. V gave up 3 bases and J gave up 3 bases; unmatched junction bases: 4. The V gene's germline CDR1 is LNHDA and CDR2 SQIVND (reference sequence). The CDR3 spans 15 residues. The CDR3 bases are TGTGCCAGTAGTATGACAGGGGGCGCCGACTATGGCTACACCTTC. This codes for CASSMTGGADYGYTF.

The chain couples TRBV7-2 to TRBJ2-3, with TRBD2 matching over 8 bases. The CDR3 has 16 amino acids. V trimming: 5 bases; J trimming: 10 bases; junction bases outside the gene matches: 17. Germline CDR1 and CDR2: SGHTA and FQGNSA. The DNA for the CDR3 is TGTGCCAGCAGCCAAGTTAGTTCGGGGGGGGCTGATTCGCAGTATTTT. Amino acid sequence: CASSQVSSGGADSQYF.

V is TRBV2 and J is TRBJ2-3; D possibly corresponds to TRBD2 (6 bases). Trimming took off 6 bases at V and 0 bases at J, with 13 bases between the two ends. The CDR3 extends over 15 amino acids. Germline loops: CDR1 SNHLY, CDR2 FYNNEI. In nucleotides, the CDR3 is TGTGCCAGCAGGGGGGGACCCCTTAGCACAGATACGCAGTATTTT. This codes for CASRGGPLSTDTQYF.

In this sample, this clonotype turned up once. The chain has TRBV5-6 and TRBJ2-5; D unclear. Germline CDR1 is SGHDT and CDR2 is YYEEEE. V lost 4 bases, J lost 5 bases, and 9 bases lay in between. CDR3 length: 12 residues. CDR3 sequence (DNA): TGTGCCAGCAGCGTGGATAGGGAGACCCAGTACTTC. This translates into CASSVDRETQYF. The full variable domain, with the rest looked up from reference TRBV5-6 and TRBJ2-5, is DAGVTQSPTHLIKTRGQQVTLRCSPKSGHDTVSWYQQALGQGPQFIFQYYEEEERQRGNFPDRFSGHQFPNYSSELNVNALLLGDSALYLCASSVDRETQYFGPGTRLLVL.

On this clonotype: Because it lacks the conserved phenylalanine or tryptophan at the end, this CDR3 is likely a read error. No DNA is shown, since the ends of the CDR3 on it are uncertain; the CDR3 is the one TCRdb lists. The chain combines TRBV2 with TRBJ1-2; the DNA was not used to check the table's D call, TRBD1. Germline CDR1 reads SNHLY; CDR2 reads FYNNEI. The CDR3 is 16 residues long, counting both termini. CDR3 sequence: CASSGGEGAYTEAFFV.

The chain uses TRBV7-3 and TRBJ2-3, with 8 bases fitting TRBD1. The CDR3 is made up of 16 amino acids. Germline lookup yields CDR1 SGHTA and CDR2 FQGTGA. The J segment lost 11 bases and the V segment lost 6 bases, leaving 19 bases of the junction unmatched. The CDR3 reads CASSETGGVAVREQYF. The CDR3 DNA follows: TGTGCCAGCAGTGAAACAGGGGGAGTAGCGGTTCGTGAGCAGTATTTT. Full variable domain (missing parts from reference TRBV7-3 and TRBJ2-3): GAGVSQTPSNKVTEKGKYVELRCDPISGHTALYWYRQSLGQGPEFLIYFQGTGAADDSGLPNDRFFAVRPEGSVSTLKIQRTERGDSAVYLCASSETGGVAVREQYFGPGTRLTVL.

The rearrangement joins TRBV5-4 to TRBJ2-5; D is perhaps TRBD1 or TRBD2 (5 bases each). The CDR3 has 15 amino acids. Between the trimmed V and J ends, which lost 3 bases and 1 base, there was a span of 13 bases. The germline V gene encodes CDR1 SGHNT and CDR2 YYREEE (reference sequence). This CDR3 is CASSSETGPQETQYF. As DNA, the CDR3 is TGTGCCAGCAGCTCCGAGACGGGGCCCCAAGAGACCCAGTACTTC.

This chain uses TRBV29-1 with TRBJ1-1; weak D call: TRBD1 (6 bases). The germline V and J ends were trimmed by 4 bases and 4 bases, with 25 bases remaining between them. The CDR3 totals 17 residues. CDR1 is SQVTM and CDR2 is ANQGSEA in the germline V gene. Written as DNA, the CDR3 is TGCAGCGTTGTTGTCGGGGAAGGCTTTGGACAGATCACTGAAGCTTTCTTT. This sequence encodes CSVVVGEGFGQITEAFF.

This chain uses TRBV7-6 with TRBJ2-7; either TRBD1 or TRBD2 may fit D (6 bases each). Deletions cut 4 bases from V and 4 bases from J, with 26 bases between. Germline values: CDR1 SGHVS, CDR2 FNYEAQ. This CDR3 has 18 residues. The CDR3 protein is CASSSTTGRKAFFYEQYV. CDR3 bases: TGTGCCAGCAGCTCCACTACAGGGAGGAAAGCTTTCTTTTACGAGCAGTACGTC.

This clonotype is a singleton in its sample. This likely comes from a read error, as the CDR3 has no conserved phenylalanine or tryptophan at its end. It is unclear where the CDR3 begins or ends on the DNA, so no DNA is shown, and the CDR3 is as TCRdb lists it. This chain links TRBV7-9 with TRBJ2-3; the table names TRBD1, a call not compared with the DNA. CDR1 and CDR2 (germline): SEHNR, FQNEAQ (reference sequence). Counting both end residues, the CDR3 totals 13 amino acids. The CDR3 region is CASGEGGTDAENV.

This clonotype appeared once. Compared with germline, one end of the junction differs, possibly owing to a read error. CDR3 in amino acids: CASSQSGYGRQPQF. CDR3 bases: TGCGCCAGCAGCCAGAGTGGATATGGACGTCAGCCCCAGTTT. The chain carries TRBV7-9 and TRBJ1-6; no reliable D call. The CDR3 extends over 14 amino acids. The germline gives CDR1 SEHNR, CDR2 FQNEAQ (reference sequence).

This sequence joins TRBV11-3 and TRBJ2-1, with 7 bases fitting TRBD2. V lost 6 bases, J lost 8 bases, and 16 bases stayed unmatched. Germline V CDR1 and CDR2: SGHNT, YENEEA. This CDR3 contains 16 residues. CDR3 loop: CASRIQTNGGSDEQFF. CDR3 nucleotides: TGTGCCAGCAGAATACAAACCAACGGGGGGAGCGATGAGCAGTTCTTC. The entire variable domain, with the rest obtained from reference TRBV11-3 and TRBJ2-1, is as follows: EAGVVQSPRYKIIEKKQPVAFWCNPISGHNTLYWYLQNLGQGPELLIRYENEEAVDDSQLPKDRFSAERLKGVDSTLKIQPAELGDSAVYLCASRIQTNGGSDEQFFGPGTRLTVL.

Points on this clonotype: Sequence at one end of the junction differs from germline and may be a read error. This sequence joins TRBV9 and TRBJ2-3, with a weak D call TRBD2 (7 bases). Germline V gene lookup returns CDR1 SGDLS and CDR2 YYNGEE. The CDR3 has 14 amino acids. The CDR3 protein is CASSGVGGANTEDF. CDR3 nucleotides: TGTGCCAGCAGTGGGGTGGGGGGGGCGAACACTGAAGATTTT.

The CDR3 region is CASSLRDRRIDTQYF. The CDR3 DNA reads TGTGCCAGTAGTCTTCGGGACCGAAGAATCGATACGCAGTATTTT. The chain combines TRBV19 with TRBJ2-3; D possibly uses TRBD1 or TRBD2 (5 bases each). The CDR3 is 15 amino acids. CDR1 is LNHDA and CDR2 is SQIVND in the germline V gene (reference sequence). V lost 5 bases to trimming and J lost 6 bases, with 18 bases between them.

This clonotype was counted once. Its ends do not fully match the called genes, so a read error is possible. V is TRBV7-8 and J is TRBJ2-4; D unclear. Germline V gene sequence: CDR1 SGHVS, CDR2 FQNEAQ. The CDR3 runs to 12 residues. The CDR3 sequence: CASRGAGNTETF. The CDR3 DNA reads TGTGCCAGCAGAGGAGCTGGGAACACTGAGACCTTC.

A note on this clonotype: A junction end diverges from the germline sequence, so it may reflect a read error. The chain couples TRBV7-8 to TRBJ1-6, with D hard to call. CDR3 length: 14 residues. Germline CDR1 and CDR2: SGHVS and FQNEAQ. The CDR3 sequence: CASSSHPDLTALSF. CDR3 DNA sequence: TGTGCCAGCAGCTCTCATCCAGACCTTACAGCCCTTTCCTTT.

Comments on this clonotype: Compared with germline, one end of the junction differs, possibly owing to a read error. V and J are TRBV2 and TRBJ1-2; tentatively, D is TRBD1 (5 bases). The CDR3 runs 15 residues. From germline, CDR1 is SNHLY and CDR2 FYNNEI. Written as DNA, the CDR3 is TGTGCCAGCAGTGATGGGGGGGTCGACGACTATGGCTTCGCCTTC. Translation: CASSDGGVDDYGFAF.